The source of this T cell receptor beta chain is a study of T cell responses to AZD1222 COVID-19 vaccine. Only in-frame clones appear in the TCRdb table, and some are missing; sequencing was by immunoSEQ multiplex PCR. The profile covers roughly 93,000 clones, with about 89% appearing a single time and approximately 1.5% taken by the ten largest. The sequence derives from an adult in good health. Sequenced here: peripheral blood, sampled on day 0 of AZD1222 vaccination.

CDR3 residues: CASSRGGNEQFF. The CDR3 bases are TGTGCCAGCAGCCGTGGGGGCAATGAGCAGTTCTTC. The rearrangement uses TRBV5-4 and TRBJ2-1; possibly TRBD1 or TRBD2 for D (5 bases each). CDR3 length equals 12 residues. CDR1 and CDR2 (germline): SGHNT, YYREEE (reference sequence). The ends were cut back, 4 bases at V and 6 bases at J, with 8 bases in the middle.